Presented here are 23 T cell receptor beta chains from one specimen sequenced in a study of CD8 T cells in ankylosing spondylitis. TCRdb ran MiXCR on the 5' RACE reads and lists one entry per CDR3 protein. The sample records over 25,000 distinct CDR3 sequences, 7.9% being singletons. The source material was blood. The receptors were gathered from a male donor with ankylosing spondylitis or in good health (not recorded which).

This clonotype was detected ten times or more. V and J are TRBV7-2 and TRBJ1-1, with 7 bases fitting TRBD1. V dropped 4 bases and J dropped 5; count of bases not matched to a gene: 10. This CDR3 spans 15 amino acids. Germline lookup yields CDR1 SGHTA and CDR2 FQGNSA. The chain's CDR3 is CASSSGRGLGTEAFF. For the CDR3, the DNA is TGTGCCAGCAGCTCCGGAAGGGGGCTTGGAACTGAAGCTTTCTTT. Full variable domain (remainder filled in from reference TRBV7-2 and TRBJ1-1): GAGVSQSPSNKVTEKGKDVELRCDPISGHTALYWYRQSLGQGLEFLIYFQGNSAPDKSGLPSDRFSAERTGGSVSTLTIQRTQQEDSAVYLCASSSGRGLGTEAFFGQGTRLTVV.

V is TRBV3-1 and J is TRBJ2-1; the D is unclear. Germline loops: CDR1 LGHDT, CDR2 YNNKEL (reference sequence). The CDR3 is 14 residues long. The V end lost 4 bases, the J end lost 7 bases, and 14 bases lay between the germline ends. The CDR3 DNA is TGTGCCAGCAGCCCCCCTCCAGGTGGTAATGAGCAGTTCTTC. Amino acid sequence: CASSPPPGGNEQFF.

There are a few counts of this clonotype. The rearrangement uses TRBV7-2 and TRBJ2-7, with TRBD2 identical over 10 bases. The J segment lost 1 base and the V segment lost 5 bases, leaving 2 bases of the junction unmatched. CDR3 size: 14 residues. Germline-derived CDR1 and CDR2 are SGHTA and FQGNSA. This chain's CDR3 is CASSPTSGSYEQYF. The CDR3 region has the DNA TGTGCCAGCAGCCCGACTAGCGGGTCCTACGAGCAGTACTTC. The full variable domain, completed using reference TRBV7-2 and TRBJ2-7, is GAGVSQSPSNKVTEKGKDVELRCDPISGHTALYWYRQSLGQGLEFLIYFQGNSAPDKSGLPSDRFSAERTGGSVSTLTIQRTQQEDSAVYLCASSPTSGSYEQYFGPGTRLTVT.

This chain links TRBV19 with TRBJ1-1; 7 nucleotides line up with TRBD1. The CDR3 has 15 residues. Losses at the gene ends were 7 bases for V and 0 bases for J; bases not matched to a gene: 8. In germline, CDR1 is LNHDA, CDR2 SQIVND (reference sequence). CDR3 nucleotides: TGTGCCAGTACGCCCAGGGGGACAATGAACACTGAAGCTTTCTTT. Protein product: CASTPRGTMNTEAFF.

This chain connects TRBV6-1 to TRBJ2-3; D is perhaps TRBD2 (5 bases). The V end was cut by 7 bases, the J end by 0 bases, with 11 bases between. Germline CDR1 and CDR2: MNHNS and SASEGT. The CDR3 totals 14 residues. CDR3 sequence reads: CASTRDWSTDTQYF. The CDR3 bases are TGTGCCAGCACACGGGATTGGAGCACAGATACGCAGTATTTT.

This clonotype was detected only a few times. The chain joins TRBV12-3 or TRBV12-4 to TRBJ2-2; no definite D call. This CDR3 has 14 residues. The V and J ends lost 6 bases and 7 bases respectively, with 15 bases between them. DNA for the CDR3: TGTGCCAGCAGGGAGACTCTCAGAGGCGGGGAGCTGTTTTTT. It translates to CASRETLRGGELFF.

This clonotype appeared many times. J is TRBJ2-3 and V is TRBV4-3; D is uncertain. CDR3 length equals 17 residues. The germline gives CDR1 LGHNA, CDR2 YSLEER. V was trimmed by 0 bases and J by 4 bases, leaving 17 bases between them. The CDR3 is CASSQDRVAVAPDTQYF. The CDR3 DNA reads as TGCGCCAGCAGCCAAGATAGAGTAGCAGTTGCCCCAGATACGCAGTATTTT.

In this sample, this clonotype turned up a few times. The rearrangement uses TRBV20-1 and TRBJ1-5; 7 bases match TRBD1. The germline gives CDR1 DFQATT, CDR2 SNEGSKA (reference sequence). Losses at the gene ends were 2 bases for V and 7 bases for J; bases not matched to a gene: 2. This CDR3 is 12 amino acids long. DNA of the CDR3: TGCAGTGCTAGACAGGGGGGGCAGCCCCAGCATTTT. Translated, it gives CSARQGGQPQHF.

V usage is TRBV7-9 and J usage is TRBJ2-7, with 10 nucleotides matching TRBD1. The CDR3 runs 15 residues. Germline V lookup: CDR1 SEHNR, CDR2 FQNEAQ (reference sequence). The V gene end was trimmed by 8 bases and the J gene end by 6 bases; junction bases not matched to a gene: 13. CDR3 amino acids: CASQPQDRGKVEQYF. The DNA for the CDR3 is TGTGCCAGCCAACCCCAGGACAGGGGGAAGGTCGAGCAGTACTTC. The whole variable domain, remainder taken from reference TRBV7-9 and TRBJ2-7, is DTGVSQNPRHKITKRGQNVTFRCDPISEHNRLYWYRQTLGQGPEFLTYFQNEAQLEKSRLLSDRFSAERPKGSFSTLEIQRTEQGDSAMYLCASQPQDRGKVEQYFGPGTRLTVT.

This clonotype was observed a handful of times. The J gene is TRBJ2-2, the V gene TRBV5-1; D is undetermined. CDR3 length equals 14 residues. Germline V gene data show CDR1 as SGHRS and CDR2 as YFSETQ. V dropped 0 bases and J dropped 3 bases, with 6 bases sitting between them. The CDR3 DNA follows: TGCGCCAGCAGCTTGGAAGGGCACACCGGGGAGCTGTTTTTT. This sequence encodes CASSLEGHTGELFF.

CDR3: CSARTPYGTSNEQFF. Written as DNA, the CDR3 is TGCAGTGCTAGGACTCCATACGGGACTAGCAATGAGCAGTTCTTC. This chain uses TRBV20-1 with TRBJ2-1; 8 nucleotides line up with TRBD2. Germline assignment: CDR1 DFQATT and CDR2 SNEGSKA (reference sequence). This CDR3 spans 15 amino acids. J was trimmed by 6 bases and V by 3 bases; bases with no gene match: 10.

The rearrangement joins TRBV29-1 to TRBJ1-4; 9 bases align to TRBD1. This CDR3 has 14 amino acids. CDR1 is SQVTM and CDR2 is ANQGSEA in the germline V gene. The V segment lost 7 bases and the J segment 8 bases; nucleotides outside the gene matches: 11. CDR3 amino acids: CSAYQDRGSEKLFF. Written as DNA, the CDR3 is TGCAGCGCATACCAGGACAGGGGTAGCGAAAAACTGTTTTTT.

The V call is TRBV20-1, the J call TRBJ2-3, with D tentatively TRBD2 (6 bases). V was clipped by 0 bases and J by 5 bases, with 18 bases between them. This CDR3 has 16 residues. Germline V CDR1 and CDR2: DFQATT, SNEGSKA (reference sequence). CDR3 amino acids: CSARDGGSLAKDTQYF. The DNA for the CDR3 is TGCAGTGCTAGAGATGGGGGTAGCCTAGCGAAAGATACGCAGTATTTT.

The chain carries TRBV9 and TRBJ2-3, with TRBD2 as a possible D gene (5 bases). Trimming left V 3 bases short and J 5 bases short, with 16 bases between. Germline V CDR1 and CDR2: SGDLS, YYNGEE. The CDR3 is 15 residues long. CDR3 DNA sequence: TGTGCCAGCAGCGAAGGCGGGTTTTGGGTAGATACGCAGTATTTT. It yields the protein CASSEGGFWVDTQYF.

Ten or more counts support this clonotype. The genes are TRBV4-2 and TRBJ2-1, with TRBD2 matching over 13 bases. V was clipped by 3 bases and J by 0 bases; unmatched bases: 8. Germline CDR1 LGHNA, CDR2 YNFKEQ. CDR3 length: 19 amino acids. CDR3 region: CASSQTSGGPLSSYNEQFF. CDR3 DNA: TGTGCCAGCAGCCAGACTAGCGGGGGGCCCCTAAGCTCCTACAATGAGCAGTTCTTC.

This clonotype showed up just a few times. This chain joins TRBV12-3 or TRBV12-4 and TRBJ1-4; D gene uncertain. CDR3 length: 14 amino acids. Trimming removed 7 bases at V and 0 bases at J, with 9 bases between. CDR3 sequence reads: CASTSGATNEKLFF. CDR3 nucleotides: TGTGCCAGCACCTCGGGCGCAACTAATGAAAAACTGTTTTTT.

The gene calls are TRBV11-2 and TRBJ2-1; D is unresolved. This CDR3 is 14 amino acids long. CDR1 and CDR2 (germline): SGHAT, FQNNGV. The V gene lost 2 bases and the J gene lost 3 bases, with 8 bases spanning the gap. The CDR3 sequence: CASSLSRFYNEQFF. The CDR3 DNA follows: TGTGCCAGCAGCTTATCTAGGTTCTACAATGAGCAGTTCTTC.

This clonotype appeared a few times. The rearrangement links TRBV28 to TRBJ1-1; no definite D call. Per germline, CDR1 MDHEN and CDR2 SYDVKM. This CDR3 spans 14 amino acids. With 3 bases removed from V and 4 bases from J, the gap between germline ends came to 12 bases. CDR3 DNA sequence: TGTGCCAGCAGTTTGGGTAGGGCCTCCACTGAAGCTTTCTTT. This sequence encodes CASSLGRASTEAFF.

The chain links TRBV19 to TRBJ2-7; tentatively, D is TRBD1 (6 bases). CDR1 LNHDA and CDR2 SQIVND come from the germline V gene (reference sequence). This CDR3 region has 15 residues. Trimming removed 8 bases at V and 3 bases at J, with 20 bases between. This CDR3 reads CASRATGPLNYEQYF. The CDR3 DNA reads as TGTGCCAGTCGGGCGACAGGACCCCTCAACTACGAGCAGTACTTC.

This clonotype has only a few counts. The chain carries TRBV6-2 or TRBV6-3 and TRBJ1-1; the D gene is possibly TRBD1 (5 bases). The CDR3 extends over 13 amino acids. Trimming shortened V by 5 bases and J by 3 bases, and 10 bases separated the two germline ends. The germline V gene encodes CDR1 MNHEY and CDR2 SVGEGT. CDR3 sequence: CASSPGRHTEAFF. CDR3 bases: TGTGCCAGCAGTCCAGGGCGACACACTGAAGCTTTCTTT.

This rearrangement joins TRBV12-3 or TRBV12-4 to TRBJ2-1; D could derive from TRBD1 or TRBD2 (5 bases each). The V end lost 5 bases, the J end lost 5 bases, and 10 bases lay between the germline ends. The CDR3 loop spans 13 amino acids. The CDR3 DNA is TGTGCCAGCAGTCCCCGGGGACACAATGAGCAGTTCTTC. It specifies CASSPRGHNEQFF.

The V call is TRBV7-6, the J call TRBJ2-1; 14 bases fit TRBD2. The CDR3 runs 18 residues. Germline V gene sequence: CDR1 SGHVS, CDR2 FNYEAQ. The V segment lost 1 base and the J segment 10 bases; nucleotides outside the gene matches: 12. This chain's CDR3 is CASSLVYSGTSGSREQFF. CDR3 coding DNA: TGTGCCAGCAGCTTAGTCTACTCCGGGACTAGCGGGAGTCGGGAGCAGTTCTTC.

This clonotype was detected many times. At one end the junction does not follow the germline gene, possibly because of a read error. V and J are TRBV7-2 and TRBJ2-7; no clear D gene. In germline, CDR1 is SGHTA, CDR2 FQGNSA. The CDR3 consists of 12 residues. The CDR3 spells CASSLRLGGLNF. The CDR3 DNA is TGTGCCAGCAGCTTACGCTTGGGCGGTTTGAACTTC.